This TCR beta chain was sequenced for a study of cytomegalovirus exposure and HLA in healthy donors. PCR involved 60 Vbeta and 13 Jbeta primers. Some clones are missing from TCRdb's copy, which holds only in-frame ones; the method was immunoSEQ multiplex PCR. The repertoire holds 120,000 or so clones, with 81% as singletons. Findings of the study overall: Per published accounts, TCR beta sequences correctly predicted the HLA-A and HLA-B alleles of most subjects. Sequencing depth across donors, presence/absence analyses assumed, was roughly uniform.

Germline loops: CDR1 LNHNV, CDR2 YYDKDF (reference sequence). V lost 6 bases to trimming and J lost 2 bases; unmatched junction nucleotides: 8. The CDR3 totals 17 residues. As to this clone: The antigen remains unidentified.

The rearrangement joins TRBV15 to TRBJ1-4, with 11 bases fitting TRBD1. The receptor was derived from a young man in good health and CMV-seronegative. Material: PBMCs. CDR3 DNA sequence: TGTGCCACCAGGAGGACAGGGGGCTTTGGGACTAATGAAAAACTGTTTTTT. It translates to CATRRTGGFGTNEKLFF.